This T cell receptor (beta chain) comes out of a study of T cell responses to AZD1222 COVID-19 vaccine. Study outcomes and limitations: Only a handful of people who got AZD1222 tested seropositive at baseline. An increase in Spike-specific TCR breadth and depth was observed after two AZD1222 doses.

This clone was observed a single time. Its antigen is currently unknown. Method: immunoSEQ multiplex PCR; TCRdb's copy keeps in-frame clones and lacks some. The sample carries over 90,000 clones, over 75% recorded once. This TCR derives from an adult in good health. Sample: peripheral blood, taken on day 0 of AZD1222 vaccination.

CDR3 amino acids: CASSQVQGPREQYF. The CDR3 DNA reads as TGCGCCAGCAGCCAAGTTCAGGGGCCGCGCGAGCAGTACTTC. The J gene is TRBJ2-7, the V gene TRBV4-3; TRBD1 might be the D (6 bases). CDR1 LGHNA and CDR2 YSLEER come from the germline V gene. The CDR3 is 14 residues long. Deletions cut 1 base from V and 6 bases from J, with 13 bases between.